Listed below are T cell receptor beta chains from one sample, sequenced in a study of blood T cells in healthy people across ages. TCRdb reprocessed the 5' RACE reads via MiXCR and lists one record per CDR3 protein. The sample carries 1.5 million to 2 million distinct CDR3 sequences, 34% recorded once. Sequencing used blood. These receptors were taken from a woman aged 25 to 39 in good health. Each CDR3 is given with its conserved first and last residue. The order of the fields is J gene, D gene, V gene, clone size, CDR3 DNA, CDR3 protein. A D gene is named only where the DNA matches it firmly. Size values are once, few and many counts, or a class for expanded clones, and some rows have none.

j_gene: TRBJ2-7; d_gene: TRBD1; v_gene: TRBV30; abundance: .; CDR3nt: TGTGCCTGGGGCCGGGACAGCTCCTACGAGCAGTACTTC; CDR3aa: CAWGRDSSYEQYF
j_gene: TRBJ2-7; d_gene: .; v_gene: TRBV11-2; abundance: .; CDR3nt: TGTGCCAGCAGCTTCCGGACCCCAAGGCAGTACTTC; CDR3aa: CASSFRTPRQYF
j_gene: TRBJ1-2; d_gene: TRBD1; v_gene: TRBV3-1; abundance: .; CDR3nt: TGTGCTAGCAGTCCCGGGACAGGGGGGACGAGGGGCTACACCTTC; CDR3aa: CASSPGTGGTRGYTF
j_gene: TRBJ2-1; d_gene: TRBD2; v_gene: TRBV9; abundance: few; CDR3nt: TGTGCCAGCAGCGCTTCGGGGGGGGATCTCTACAATGAGCAGTTCTTC; CDR3aa: CASSASGGDLYNEQFF
j_gene: TRBJ2-7; d_gene: .; v_gene: TRBV21-1; abundance: .; CDR3nt: TGTGCCAGCAGCAGACGACCCCCGACAGGGAACTACGAGCAGTACTTC; CDR3aa: CASSRRPPTGNYEQYF
j_gene: TRBJ2-5; d_gene: TRBD1; v_gene: TRBV5-1; abundance: once; CDR3nt: TGCGCCAGCGGCCGCGCCGGACAGGGAGAAGAGACCCAGTACTTC; CDR3aa: CASGRAGQGEETQYF
j_gene: TRBJ2-5; d_gene: .; v_gene: TRBV20-1; abundance: .; CDR3nt: TGCAGTGCCAGATACGGGGTTCGGGAGACCCAGTACTTC; CDR3aa: CSARYGVRETQYF
j_gene: TRBJ1-2; d_gene: .; v_gene: TRBV5-1; abundance: .; CDR3nt: TGCGCCAGCAGCCCGGGGGCCGGCGAGGGCTACACCTTC; CDR3aa: CASSPGAGEGYTF
j_gene: TRBJ1-4; d_gene: .; v_gene: TRBV18; abundance: few; CDR3nt: TGTGCCAGCTCACCACCGGGACTTAAGTTTGCAACTAATGAAAAACTGTTTTTT; CDR3aa: CASSPPGLKFATNEKLFF
j_gene: TRBJ2-5; d_gene: TRBD2; v_gene: TRBV4-1; abundance: many; CDR3nt: TGCGCCAGCAGCCAAGATCCTTCGACTAGCGGGGCTTTCAGGCGAGAGACCCAGTACTTC; CDR3aa: CASSQDPSTSGAFRRETQYF
j_gene: TRBJ2-7; d_gene: TRBD2; v_gene: TRBV29-1; abundance: .; CDR3nt: TGCAGCGTTGAAGATGGGGGGGGACGCCAATCCTACGAGCAGTACTTC; CDR3aa: CSVEDGGGRQSYEQYF
j_gene: TRBJ2-1; d_gene: TRBD2; v_gene: TRBV3-1; abundance: few; CDR3nt: TGTGCCAGCAGCCACGGCTTATCTAGCGGAAACAATGGGCAGTTCTTC; CDR3aa: CASSHGLSSGNNGQFF
j_gene: TRBJ1-2; d_gene: .; v_gene: TRBV6-6; abundance: once; CDR3nt: TGTGCCAGCAGTTTCGGCATCGATCGGTGGTTCGATGGCCACACCTTC; CDR3aa: CASSFGIDRWFDGHTF
j_gene: TRBJ1-2; d_gene: .; v_gene: TRBV9; abundance: .; CDR3nt: TGTGCCAGCAGCGCAAAAACTGGGAACTATGGCTACACCTTC; CDR3aa: CASSAKTGNYGYTF
j_gene: TRBJ2-1; d_gene: .; v_gene: TRBV4-2; abundance: .; CDR3nt: TGTGCCAGCAGCCAAGACAGCGGGCCTTCCTACAATGAGCAGTTCTTC; CDR3aa: CASSQDSGPSYNEQFF
j_gene: TRBJ1-5; d_gene: .; v_gene: TRBV2; abundance: .; CDR3nt: TGTGCCAGCAGAACCCGACAGGCGGGGCAGCCCCAGCATTTT; CDR3aa: CASRTRQAGQPQHF
j_gene: TRBJ1-2; d_gene: .; v_gene: TRBV7-2; abundance: .; CDR3nt: TGTGCCAGCAGCTTAGTTGGCTACGCACATGGCTGCACCTTC; CDR3aa: CASSLVGYAHGCTF
j_gene: TRBJ2-7; d_gene: TRBD1; v_gene: TRBV29-1; abundance: few; CDR3nt: TGCAGCGGAAGACAGGGGTCTGAGAGCTCCTACGAGCAGTACTTC; CDR3aa: CSGRQGSESSYEQYF
j_gene: TRBJ2-3; d_gene: .; v_gene: TRBV5-1; abundance: .; CDR3nt: TGCGCCAGCAGCCAGACGATACAGGGAAGCACAGATACGCAGTATTTT; CDR3aa: CASSQTIQGSTDTQYF